This TCR beta chain comes out of a study of cytomegalovirus exposure and HLA in healthy donors. Findings and caveats of the study: With DRB1 most and HLA-C fewest, TCR association rates differed between HLA loci in a later analysis. The study recorded 150 to 200 TCR beta chains that were cytomegalovirus-associated.

PCR primers comprised 60 Vbeta and 13 Jbeta primers. The table came from immunoSEQ multiplex PCR; TCRdb's copy has only in-frame clones and leaves some out. The sample yields approximately 140,000 clones, around 70% seen once. Worth noting for this clone: Its cognate antigen is unknown.

Trimming stripped 6 bases from V and 0 bases from J, with 11 bases between. CDR1 is MNHEY, CDR2 SMNVEV, per germline (reference sequence). CDR3 length: 14 amino acids. Input material: PBMCs. The sequence came from an older woman in good health and CMV-seropositive. The V call is TRBV27, the J call TRBJ1-2, with D hard to call. The CDR3: CASRPWQTNYGYTF. DNA of the CDR3: TGTGCCAGCAGACCGTGGCAGACTAACTATGGCTACACCTTC.